These 9 T cell receptor beta chains originate from one sample sequenced in a study of T cell responses to AZD1222 COVID-19 vaccine. Assay used: immunoSEQ multiplex PCR; TCRdb lists only in-frame clones, some missing. The sample has 190,000 or so clones; roughly nine tenths are singletons. Here the sequenced sample was peripheral blood, taken 28 days after the second AZD1222 dose. The source of these receptors is an adult who received the AZD1222 COVID-19 vaccine.

The chain joins TRBV18 to TRBJ2-4; tentative D call: TRBD2 (5 bases). The CDR3 has 14 amino acids. The germline V and J ends were trimmed by 6 bases and 4 bases, with 13 bases remaining between them. CDR1 and CDR2 from the germline V gene are KGHSH and LQKENI. CDR3: CASSPPERKNIQYF. CDR3 in DNA: TGTGCCAGCTCCCCTCCTGAGCGGAAAAACATTCAGTACTTC.

This clone was seen only a few times. The chain joins TRBV27 to TRBJ2-1; 13 bases align to TRBD2. The CDR3 spans 20 residues. The ends lost 4 bases at V and 1 base at J; junction bases unmatched: 13. The germline CDR1 and CDR2 sequences are MNHEY and SMNVEV (reference sequence). The CDR3 DNA follows: TGTGCCAGCAGTTCTGGACTAGCGGGAGTCCGAAGGGGTTCCTACAATGAGCAGTTCTTC. It codes for CASSSGLAGVRRGSYNEQFF.

The chain is built from TRBV18 and TRBJ2-1, with a possible D match to TRBD1 (5 bases). CDR1 KGHSH and CDR2 LQKENI come from the germline V gene. The CDR3 consists of 14 residues. The V end lost 3 bases, the J end lost 8 bases, and 14 bases lay between the germline ends. The CDR3 reads CASSPGLEPDEQFF. The DNA of the CDR3 is TGTGCCAGCTCACCGGGGCTAGAACCGGATGAGCAGTTCTTC.

The chain carries TRBV27 and TRBJ2-7; 7 nucleotides line up with TRBD1. Germline CDR1 is MNHEY and CDR2 is SMNVEV (reference sequence). V shed 5 bases, J shed 1 base, and the junction held 11 bases outside the gene matches. The CDR3 length is 16 residues. CDR3 protein: CASSPVPAGGSYEQYF. Here the CDR3 DNA reads TGTGCCAGCAGTCCCGTCCCCGCAGGGGGATCCTACGAGCAGTACTTC.

The chain joins TRBV6-8 to TRBJ1-4, with D perhaps TRBD1 (5 bases). The germline V gene encodes CDR1 MNHGY and CDR2 SAAAGT. The CDR3 covers 14 residues. The V gene lost 5 bases and the J gene lost 8 bases, with 15 bases spanning the gap. The CDR3 loop reads CASSLRDLREKLFF. DNA for the CDR3: TGTGCCAGCAGTCTCCGGGACCTTCGAGAAAAACTGTTTTTT.

The rearrangement uses TRBV14 and TRBJ1-5, with D unclear. Germline values: CDR1 SGHDN, CDR2 FVKESK. Between the trimmed V and J ends, which lost 2 bases and 1 base, there was a span of 12 bases. The CDR3 is 16 residues long. The CDR3 DNA reads as TGTGCCAGCAGCCAAAACAAGGGTCGGAGCAATCAGCCCCAGCATTTT. Protein sequence: CASSQNKGRSNQPQHF.

There are a few counts of this clone. V is TRBV27 and J is TRBJ1-1; D is unclear. V shed 7 bases and J shed 4 bases, with 16 bases lying between them. The CDR3 is 14 residues long. Germline loops: CDR1 MNHEY, CDR2 SMNVEV (reference sequence). DNA for the CDR3: TGTGCCAGCATGGCCCTCCGGGCGGCCACTGAAGCTTTCTTT. This sequence encodes CASMALRAATEAFF.

The gene calls are TRBV6-5 and TRBJ2-7, with D perhaps TRBD1 (5 bases). Germline assignment: CDR1 MNHEY and CDR2 SVGAGI. The V end was cut by 3 bases, the J end by 4 bases, with 16 bases between. The CDR3 runs to 15 residues. The CDR3 DNA reads as TGTGCCAGCAGTTATCCAGGGTCCCCCTCTTACGAGCAGTACTTC. It yields the protein CASSYPGSPSYEQYF.

This clone showed up just a few times. The sample holds other DNA sequences that translate to the same CDR3. The chain has TRBV5-1 and TRBJ1-5, with D perhaps matching TRBD1 (6 bases). The CDR3 spans 15 residues. The V gene lost 0 bases and the J gene lost 1 base, with 8 bases spanning the gap. CDR1 and CDR2 (germline): SGHRS, YFSETQ. DNA of the CDR3: TGCGCCAGCAGCTTGGAGGGGGGGAGCAATCAGCCCCAGCATTTT. It yields the protein CASSLEGGSNQPQHF.